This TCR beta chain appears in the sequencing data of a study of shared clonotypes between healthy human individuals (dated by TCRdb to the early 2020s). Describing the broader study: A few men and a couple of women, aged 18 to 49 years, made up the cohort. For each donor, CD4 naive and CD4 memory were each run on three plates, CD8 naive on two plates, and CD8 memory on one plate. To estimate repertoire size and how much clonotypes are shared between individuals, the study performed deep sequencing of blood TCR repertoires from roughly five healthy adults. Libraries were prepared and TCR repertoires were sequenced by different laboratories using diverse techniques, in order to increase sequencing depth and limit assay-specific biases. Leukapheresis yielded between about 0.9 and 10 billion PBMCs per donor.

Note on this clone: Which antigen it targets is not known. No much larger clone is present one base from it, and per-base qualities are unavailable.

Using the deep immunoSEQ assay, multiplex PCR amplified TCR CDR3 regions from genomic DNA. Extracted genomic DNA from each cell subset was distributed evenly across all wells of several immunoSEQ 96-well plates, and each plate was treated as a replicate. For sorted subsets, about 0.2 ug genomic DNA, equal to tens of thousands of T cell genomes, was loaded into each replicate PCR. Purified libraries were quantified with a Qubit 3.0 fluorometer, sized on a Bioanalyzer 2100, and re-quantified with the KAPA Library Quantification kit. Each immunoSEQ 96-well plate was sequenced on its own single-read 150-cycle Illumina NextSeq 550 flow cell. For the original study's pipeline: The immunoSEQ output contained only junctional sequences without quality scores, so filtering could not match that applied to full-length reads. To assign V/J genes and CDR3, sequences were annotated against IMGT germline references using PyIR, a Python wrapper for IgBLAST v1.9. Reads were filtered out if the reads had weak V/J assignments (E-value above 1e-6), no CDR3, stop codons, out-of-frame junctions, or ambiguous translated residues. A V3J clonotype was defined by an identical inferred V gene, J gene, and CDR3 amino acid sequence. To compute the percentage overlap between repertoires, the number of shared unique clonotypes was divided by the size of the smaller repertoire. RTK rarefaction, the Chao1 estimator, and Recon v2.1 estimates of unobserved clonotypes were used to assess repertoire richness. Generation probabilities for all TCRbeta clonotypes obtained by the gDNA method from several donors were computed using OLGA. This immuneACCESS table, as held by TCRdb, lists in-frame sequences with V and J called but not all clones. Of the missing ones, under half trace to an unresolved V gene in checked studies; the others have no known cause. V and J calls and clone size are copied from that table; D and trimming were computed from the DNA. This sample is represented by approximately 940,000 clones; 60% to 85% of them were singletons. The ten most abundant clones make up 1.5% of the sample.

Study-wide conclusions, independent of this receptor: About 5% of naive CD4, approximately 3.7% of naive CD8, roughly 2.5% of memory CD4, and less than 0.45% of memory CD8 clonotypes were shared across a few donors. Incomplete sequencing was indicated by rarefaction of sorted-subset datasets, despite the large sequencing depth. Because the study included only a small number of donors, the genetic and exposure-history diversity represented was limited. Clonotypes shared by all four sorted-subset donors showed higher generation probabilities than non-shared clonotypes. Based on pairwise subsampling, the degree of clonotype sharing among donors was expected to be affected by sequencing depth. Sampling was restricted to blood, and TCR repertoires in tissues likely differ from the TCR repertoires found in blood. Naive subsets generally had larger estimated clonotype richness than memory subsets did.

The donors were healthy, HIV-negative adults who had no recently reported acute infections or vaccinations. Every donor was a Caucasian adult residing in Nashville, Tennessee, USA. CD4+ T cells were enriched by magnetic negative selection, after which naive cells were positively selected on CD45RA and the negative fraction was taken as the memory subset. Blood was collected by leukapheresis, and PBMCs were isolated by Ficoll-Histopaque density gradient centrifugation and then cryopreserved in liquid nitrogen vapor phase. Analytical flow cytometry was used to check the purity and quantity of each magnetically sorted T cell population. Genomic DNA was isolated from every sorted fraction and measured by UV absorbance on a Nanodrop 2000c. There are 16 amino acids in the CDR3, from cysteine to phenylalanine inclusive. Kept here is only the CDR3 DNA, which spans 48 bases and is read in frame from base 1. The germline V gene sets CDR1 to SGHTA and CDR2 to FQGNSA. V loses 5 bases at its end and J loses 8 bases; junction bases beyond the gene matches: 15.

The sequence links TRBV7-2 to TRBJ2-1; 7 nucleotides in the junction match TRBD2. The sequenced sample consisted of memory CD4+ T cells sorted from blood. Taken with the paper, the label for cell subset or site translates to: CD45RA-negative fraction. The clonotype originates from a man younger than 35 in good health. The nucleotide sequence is TGTGCCAGCAGCCTCGCCCGGACTAGGCGCGAGGATGAGCAGTTCTTC. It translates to CASSLARTRREDEQFF.